These 16 T cell receptor beta chains were sequenced from one sample in a study of T cells in Graves' hyperthyroidism and ophthalmopathy. From RNA transcripts, TCR beta CDR3 regions were amplified. The HTBI primer set drove a first-round RT-PCR of the TCR CDR3. TCRdb reprocessed the multiplex PCR reads with MiXCR, giving one entry per CDR3 protein. The sample records roughly 380,000 distinct CDR3 sequences, roughly 13% being singletons. Sequenced input: blood. All receptors derive from a man in his thirties or forties with Graves' hyperthyroidism that later progressed to Graves' ophthalmopathy.

This clonotype has at least ten counts. The chain has TRBV3-1 and TRBJ1-4; no clear D. The V end was cut by 1 base, the J end by 0 bases, with 9 bases between. The CDR3 sequence is 16 residues long. Germline CDR1 and CDR2: LGHDT and YNNKEL (reference sequence). The CDR3 here is CASSQAELATNEKLFF. CDR3 nucleotides: TGTGCCAGCAGCCAAGCGGAGTTAGCAACTAATGAAAAACTGTTTTTT.

This clonotype has just a few counts. The DNA for the CDR3 is TGTGCCAGCAGCCAAGAGGTGCCGGGACAGAGCAATCAGCCCCAGCATTTT. This encodes CASSQEVPGQSNQPQHF. J is TRBJ1-5 and V is TRBV14; TRBD1 agrees at 7 bases. The V gene end was trimmed by 0 bases and the J gene end by 1 base; junction bases not matched to a gene: 6. There are 17 residues in the CDR3. Germline CDR1 and CDR2: SGHDN and FVKESK.

This clonotype was detected many times. The J gene is TRBJ1-2, the V gene TRBV19; D unresolved. Germline CDR1 is LNHDA and CDR2 is SQIVND (reference sequence). The germline V and J ends were trimmed by 5 bases and 0 bases, with 10 bases remaining between them. CDR3 length equals 14 residues. The CDR3 here is CASSLQVANYGYTF. The CDR3 DNA is TGTGCCAGTAGTCTCCAGGTAGCTAACTATGGCTACACCTTC.

The J gene is TRBJ1-3, the V gene TRBV6-2 or TRBV6-3; D unresolved. Trimming left V 6 bases short and J 2 bases short, with 8 bases between. The CDR3 length is 13 residues. Germline V gene data show CDR1 as MNHEY and CDR2 as SVGEGT. CDR3 coding DNA: TGTGCCAGCAGAGAGGGCGCTGGAAACACCATATATTTT. Translating it yields CASREGAGNTIYF.

The chain's CDR3 is CACSRGEKLFF. Here the CDR3 DNA reads TGTGCCTGCTCCCGGGGAGAAAAACTGTTTTTT. The V gene is TRBV7-9, the J gene TRBJ1-4; D ambiguous. Deletions cut 11 bases from V and 8 bases from J, with 12 bases between. The CDR3 is made up of 11 amino acids. Germline V lookup: CDR1 SEHNR, CDR2 FQNEAQ (reference sequence).

This clonotype has at least ten counts. V and J are TRBV20-1 and TRBJ2-5; D may be TRBD1 or TRBD2 (6 bases each). This CDR3 contains 13 residues. Germline V gives CDR1 DFQATT, CDR2 SNEGSKA (reference sequence). The V and J ends lost 5 bases and 5 bases respectively, with 15 bases between them. The CDR3 sequence: CSAFLEGDETQYF. CDR3 sequence (DNA): TGCAGTGCTTTTCTGGAGGGGGATGAGACCCAGTACTTC.

In its sample, this clonotype was seen many times. This chain connects TRBV20-1 to TRBJ2-3; TRBD2 aligns across 10 bases. The germline V gene has CDR1 DFQATT and CDR2 SNEGSKA (reference sequence). The CDR3 has 14 amino acids. Losses at the gene ends were 6 bases for V and 1 base for J; bases not matched to a gene: 4. CDR3 protein: CSAAGTSGTDTQYF. CDR3 in DNA: TGCAGTGCCGCCGGGACTAGCGGCACAGATACGCAGTATTTT.

This clonotype was counted a few times. The chain employs TRBV5-1 and TRBJ2-3; 7 nucleotides agree with TRBD1. V dropped 3 bases and J dropped 6; count of bases not matched to a gene: 7. This CDR3 spans 14 amino acids. CDR1 is SGHRS, CDR2 YFSETQ, per germline. The CDR3 DNA follows: TGCGCCAGCAGCTGGCAACAGGGGTCTGATACGCAGTATTTT. This sequence encodes CASSWQQGSDTQYF.

The table lists this clonotype with many counts. The CDR3 sequence: CASTFLRASSTNEQFF. CDR3 nucleotides: TGTGCCAGCACCTTCCTCCGGGCTAGCTCGACCAATGAGCAGTTCTTC. This sequence joins TRBV7-9 and TRBJ2-1; a possible D gene is TRBD2 (5 bases). Deletions cut 7 bases from V and 6 bases from J, with 22 bases between. This CDR3 comprises 16 residues. From germline, CDR1 is SEHNR and CDR2 FQNEAQ (reference sequence).

J is TRBJ2-5 and V is TRBV7-9; D remains unclear. Germline loops: CDR1 SEHNR, CDR2 FQNEAQ (reference sequence). Trimming took 3 bases from V and 1 from J, leaving 3 bases between them. There are 12 residues in the CDR3. The CDR3 protein is CASSFPQETQYF. The CDR3 bases are TGTGCCAGCAGCTTCCCCCAAGAGACCCAGTACTTC.

This clonotype has at least ten counts. V gene TRBV6-2 or TRBV6-3 combines with J gene TRBJ1-1; possibly TRBD1 for D (5 bases). The CDR3 covers 17 residues. Germline CDR1 reads MNHEY; CDR2 reads SVGEGT. The V end lost 4 bases, the J end lost 3 bases, and 21 bases lay between the germline ends. CDR3 DNA sequence: TGTGCCAGCAGTTTACTCCCTTTGGGGACGGCGGACACTGAAGCTTTCTTT. Translation gives CASSLLPLGTADTEAFF.

This clonotype was recorded a few times. The V call is TRBV7-2, the J call TRBJ2-5; the match to TRBD2 covers 10 bases. CDR3 size: 16 residues. Looked up from germline, CDR1 is SGHTA and CDR2 is FQGNSA. V shed 5 bases, J shed 4 bases, and the junction held 10 bases outside the gene matches. As DNA, the CDR3 is TGTGCCAGCAGCCTGCGAGCGGGGGGGCCGGGAGAGACCCAGTACTTC. As protein: CASSLRAGGPGETQYF.

This clonotype occurred many times. This chain links TRBV27 with TRBJ2-7; 7 bases match TRBD2. V was pared by 0 bases and J by 0 bases, with 2 bases of the junction left unmatched. Germline lookup yields CDR1 MNHEY and CDR2 SMNVEV (reference sequence). The CDR3 extends over 15 amino acids. DNA of the CDR3: TGTGCCAGCAGTTTATCGCGCGGGGGCTCCTACGAGCAGTACTTC. It codes for CASSLSRGGSYEQYF.

The chain couples TRBV19 to TRBJ1-6, with D unresolved. CDR3 length: 16 amino acids. Germline V lookup: CDR1 LNHDA, CDR2 SQIVND (reference sequence). V was cut by 3 bases and J by 3 bases, with 12 bases left in between. CDR3: CASSIEGPIYNSPLHF. The CDR3 coding sequence is TGTGCCAGTAGTATCGAGGGCCCGATCTATAATTCACCCCTCCACTTT.

This clonotype came up many times. The V call is TRBV2, the J call TRBJ2-7; 7 bases map to TRBD2. Germline CDR1 and CDR2: SNHLY and FYNNEI. The CDR3 extends over 15 amino acids. V shed 2 bases, J shed 2 bases, and the junction held 6 bases outside the gene matches. CDR3 amino acids: CASSERERGTYEQYF. CDR3 coding DNA: TGTGCCAGCAGTGAAAGGGAGCGGGGTACCTACGAGCAGTACTTC. Variable domain in full (rest from reference TRBV2 and TRBJ2-7): EPEVTQTPSHQVTQMGQEVILRCVPISNHLYFYWYRQILGQKVEFLVSFYNNEISEKSEIFDDQFSVERPDGSNFTLKIRSTKLEDSAMYFCASSERERGTYEQYFGPGTRLTVT.

The rearrangement links TRBV5-6 to TRBJ2-5; the D gene is possibly TRBD2 (6 bases). Per germline, CDR1 SGHDT and CDR2 YYEEEE. V dropped 2 bases and J dropped 3 bases, with 8 bases sitting between them. This CDR3 is 13 amino acids long. As DNA, the CDR3 is TGTGCCAGCAGCTTCGGGAGCAAAGAGACCCAGTACTTC. Translation: CASSFGSKETQYF.